This T cell receptor (beta chain) is from a study of tumor-infiltrating lymphocytes in primary liver carcinoma. Study-level results: Tumors carried a top-250-clone fraction significantly exceeding that of blood (p = 0.039).

Making TCR beta cDNA involved around 500 ng total RNA and a constant-region primer. Three nested multiplex PCR rounds, a slightly modified ARM-PCR, produced the libraries for TCR beta. Running around 9 cycles apiece, the first two PCR rounds relied on TRBV1-TRBV30 forward primers together with a C-beta reverse primer. MiXCR, applied by TCRdb to the multiplex PCR reads, yields one record per CDR3 protein. Of 100,000 or so distinct CDR3 sequences in the sample, around 66% were seen once. Regarding this clonotype: Its specificity is not known. The conserved phenylalanine or tryptophan normally closing the CDR3 is absent here, so this likely arose from a read error.

Co-extraction of RNA and DNA was performed on 20-30 mg of unsorted bulk tissue. This CDR3 has 14 amino acids. Germline CDR1 and CDR2: SQVTM and ANQGSEA. V gave up 4 bases and J gave up 1 base, with 10 bases separating them. The chain uses TRBV29-1 and TRBJ2-2, with D unresolved. This TCR was sampled from a woman in her sixties with primary liver carcinoma and hepatitis B virus infection. Sequenced sample: liver tumor tissue from sampling region 2. Noted subset: tumor region T2, inferior pole. The CDR3 loop reads CSVGPVQNTGELFL. CDR3 coding DNA: TGCAGCGTTGGCCCGGTTCAGAACACCGGGGAGCTGTTTTTG.